A single sample gave rise to the 18 T cell receptor beta chains below, sequenced in a study of OX40 agonist ivuxolimab in advanced cancers. Data came from immunoSEQ multiplex PCR; TCRdb stores just in-frame clones and leaves some out. In the table there are just under 35,000 clones, roughly 90% of which are singletons. This material consisted of CD4+ or CD8+ T cells sorted from blood, taken in a trial of the OX40 agonist ivuxolimab. The receptors here all came from an adult with an advanced solid tumor such as melanoma, head and neck, liver or kidney cancer.

The chain uses TRBV7-2 and TRBJ1-2; D uncertain. The V end lost 5 bases, the J end lost 2 bases, and 9 bases lay between the germline ends. The CDR3 has 13 amino acids. Per germline, CDR1 SGHTA and CDR2 FQGNSA. The chain's CDR3 is CASSPTVNYGYTF. Written as DNA, the CDR3 is TGTGCCAGCAGCCCAACTGTGAACTATGGCTACACCTTC.

The chain uses TRBV2 and TRBJ2-7, with unresolved D. CDR3 length: 13 amino acids. Germline V gives CDR1 SNHLY, CDR2 FYNNEI. Trimming cost V 4 bases and J 1 base, with 8 bases left between them. CDR3 sequence reads: CASSVIQSYEQYF. The DNA for the CDR3 is TGTGCCAGCAGTGTGATACAGTCCTACGAGCAGTACTTC.

This chain uses TRBV10-3 with TRBJ2-1; D possibly matches TRBD1 or TRBD2 (5 bases each). The V and J ends lost 3 bases and 7 bases respectively, with 19 bases between them. Germline CDR1 and CDR2: ENHRY and SYGVKD. This CDR3 is built from 16 residues. CDR3 protein: CAISDTSGTRGNEQFF. CDR3 coding DNA: TGTGCCATCAGTGATACCTCCGGGACCCGGGGAAATGAGCAGTTCTTC.

The chain couples TRBV7-2 to TRBJ2-1; D gene unclear. This CDR3 region has 15 residues. Trimming pared 6 bases from V and 3 bases from J, leaving 15 bases between. Germline V lookup: CDR1 SGHTA, CDR2 FQGNSA. The CDR3 DNA reads TGTGCCAGCAGTTCTGGATGGCGGAGCTACAATGAGCAGTTCTTC. This gives the protein CASSSGWRSYNEQFF.

This chain connects TRBV7-8 to TRBJ1-6; D gene ambiguous. The CDR3 length is 17 residues. V gave up 1 base and J gave up 2 bases, with 12 bases separating them. Germline V CDR1 and CDR2: SGHVS, FQNEAQ. CDR3 nucleotide sequence: TGTGCCAGCAGCTTAGGTCGGACGGCTACCTATAATTCACCCCTCCACTTT. Its translation: CASSLGRTATYNSPLHF.

The V and J genes are TRBV7-9 and TRBJ2-7, with a tentative D call TRBD2 (6 bases). Germline V gene sequence: CDR1 SEHNR, CDR2 FQNEAQ (reference sequence). The CDR3 consists of 15 residues. The ends were cut back, 4 bases at V and 2 bases at J, with 15 bases in the middle. CDR3 sequence: CASSSGVRRAYEQYF. The CDR3 DNA reads TGTGCCAGCAGCTCGGGAGTTAGAAGGGCCTACGAGCAGTACTTC.

The chain links TRBV11-2 to TRBJ2-1; 7 positions match TRBD2. CDR3 length equals 18 residues. CDR1 and CDR2 from the germline V gene are SGHAT and FQNNGV. The ends lost 1 base at V and 5 bases at J; junction bases unmatched: 14. CDR3 amino acids: CASSLALALIEWNNEQFF. CDR3 coding DNA: TGTGCCAGCAGCTTAGCACTAGCGTTGATCGAGTGGAACAATGAGCAGTTCTTC. Combining the CDR3 with reference TRBV11-2 and TRBJ2-1 gives the whole variable domain EAGVAQSPRYKIIEKRQSVAFWCNPISGHATLYWYQQILGQGPKLLIQFQNNGVVDDSQLPKDRFSAERLKGVDSTLKIQPAKLEDSAVYLCASSLALALIEWNNEQFFGPGTRLTVL.

The rearrangement joins TRBV6-5 to TRBJ2-7; the D is unclear. There are 15 residues in the CDR3. V lost 5 bases to trimming and J lost 3 bases, with 17 bases between them. From germline, CDR1 is MNHEY and CDR2 SVGAGI. The CDR3 reads CASSTFGVYNYEQYF. CDR3 nucleotides: TGTGCCAGCAGTACATTCGGTGTCTATAACTACGAGCAGTACTTC.

The rearrangement uses TRBV19 and TRBJ2-6; D unresolved. The length of the CDR3 is 14 residues. Trimming left V 5 bases short and J 1 base short, with 6 bases between. Germline CDR1 and CDR2: LNHDA and SQIVND (reference sequence). CDR3 DNA: TGTGCCAGTAGTTTTCCGTCTGGGGCCAACGTCCTGACTTTC. Encoded protein: CASSFPSGANVLTF.

The V gene is TRBV4-2, the J gene TRBJ1-5; D ambiguous. V dropped 1 base and J dropped 5 bases, with 3 bases sitting between them. The CDR3 runs 12 residues. Germline CDR1 is LGHNA and CDR2 is YNFKEQ. CDR3: CASSQGYQPQHF. CDR3 DNA: TGTGCCAGCAGCCAAGGTTATCAGCCCCAGCATTTT.

The rearrangement uses TRBV11-2 and TRBJ2-2, with 9 bases aligning to TRBD2. Per germline, CDR1 SGHAT and CDR2 FQNNGV. V shed 5 bases and J 4 bases; nucleotides not matched to a gene: 8. CDR3 length equals 16 residues. The CDR3 DNA reads TGTGCCAGCAGCGGCAGACTAGCGGAGATCACCGGGGAGCTGTTTTTT. It encodes CASSGRLAEITGELFF.

V and J are TRBV5-8 and TRBJ2-3; 7 nucleotides line up with TRBD1. J lost 4 bases, V lost 4 bases, and 6 bases had no gene match. There are 14 residues in the CDR3. CDR1 SGHTS and CDR2 YDEGEE come from the germline V gene. Here the CDR3 reads CASSPVTGADTQYF. DNA of the CDR3: TGTGCCAGCAGCCCAGTCACAGGGGCAGATACGCAGTATTTT.

CDR3 sequence reads: CASSPVLNTGELFF. In DNA form, the CDR3 reads TGTGCCAGCAGCCCCGTATTGAACACCGGGGAGCTGTTTTTT. The chain has TRBV5-6 and TRBJ2-2; D remains ambiguous. This CDR3 has 14 residues. Germline CDR1 reads SGHDT; CDR2 reads YYEEEE. Trimming left V 4 bases short and J 1 base short, with 8 bases between.

The chain links TRBV28 to TRBJ1-1; D is possibly TRBD1 (6 bases). The V end lost 3 bases, the J end lost 4 bases, and 9 bases lay between the germline ends. The CDR3 has 13 residues. Germline V lookup: CDR1 MDHEN, CDR2 SYDVKM. CDR3 amino acids: CASSFKGGTEAFF. CDR3 DNA: TGTGCCAGCAGTTTTAAGGGGGGCACTGAAGCTTTCTTT. Filled out from reference TRBV28 and TRBJ1-1, the complete variable domain reads DVKVTQSSRYLVKRTGEKVFLECVQDMDHENMFWYRQDPGLGLRLIYFSYDVKMKEKGDIPEGYSVSREKKERFSLILESASTNQTSMYLCASSFKGGTEAFFGQGTRLTVV.

The genes are TRBV27 and TRBJ1-1, with D uncertain. The CDR3 is made up of 14 amino acids. Per germline, CDR1 MNHEY and CDR2 SMNVEV (reference sequence). The V and J ends lost 3 bases and 1 base respectively, with 9 bases between them. CDR3 in DNA: TGTGCCAGCAGTTTGGATAGAGGGAACACTGAAGCTTTCTTT. Amino acid sequence: CASSLDRGNTEAFF.

J is TRBJ2-5 and V is TRBV19, with TRBD2 as a possible D gene (5 bases). The DNA end favors TRBJ2-7, so the J call may be wrong. The germline gives CDR1 LNHDA, CDR2 SQIVND (reference sequence). There are 13 residues in the CDR3. The CDR3, as DNA: TGTGCCAGTAGTGCAAGCGGTTCCTACGAGCAGTACTTC. Translated: CASSASGSYEQYF.

Relative to its sample, this clone is medium-sized. This sequence joins TRBV7-8 and TRBJ1-2, with a possible D match to TRBD1 (5 bases). CDR3 length equals 15 residues. The V and J ends lost 1 base and 4 bases respectively, with 13 bases between them. Germline CDR1 SGHVS, CDR2 FQNEAQ. Here the CDR3 reads CASSLGARVVYGYTF. The CDR3 DNA sequence: TGTGCCAGCAGCTTAGGGGCCAGGGTCGTCTATGGCTACACCTTC.

V usage is TRBV28 and J usage is TRBJ2-3; D is unresolved. This CDR3 spans 13 amino acids. Trimming took off 5 bases at V and 2 bases at J, with 8 bases between the two ends. Germline loops: CDR1 MDHEN, CDR2 SYDVKM. DNA of the CDR3: TGTGCCAGCAGTGCCGGGTTCACAGATACGCAGTATTTT. It encodes CASSAGFTDTQYF.